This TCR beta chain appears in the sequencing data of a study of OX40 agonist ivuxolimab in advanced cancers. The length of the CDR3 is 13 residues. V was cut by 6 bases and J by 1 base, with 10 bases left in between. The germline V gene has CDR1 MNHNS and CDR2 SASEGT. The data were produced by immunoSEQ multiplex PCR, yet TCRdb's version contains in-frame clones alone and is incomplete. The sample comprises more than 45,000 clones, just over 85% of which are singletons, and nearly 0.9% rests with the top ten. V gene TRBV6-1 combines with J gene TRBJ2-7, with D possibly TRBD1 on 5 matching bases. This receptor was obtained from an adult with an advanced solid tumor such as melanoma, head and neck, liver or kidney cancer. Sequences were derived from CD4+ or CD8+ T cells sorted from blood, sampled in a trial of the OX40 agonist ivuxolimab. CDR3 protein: CASSTDRSYEQYF. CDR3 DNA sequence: TGTGCCAGCAGCACCGACAGATCCTACGAGCAGTACTTC.